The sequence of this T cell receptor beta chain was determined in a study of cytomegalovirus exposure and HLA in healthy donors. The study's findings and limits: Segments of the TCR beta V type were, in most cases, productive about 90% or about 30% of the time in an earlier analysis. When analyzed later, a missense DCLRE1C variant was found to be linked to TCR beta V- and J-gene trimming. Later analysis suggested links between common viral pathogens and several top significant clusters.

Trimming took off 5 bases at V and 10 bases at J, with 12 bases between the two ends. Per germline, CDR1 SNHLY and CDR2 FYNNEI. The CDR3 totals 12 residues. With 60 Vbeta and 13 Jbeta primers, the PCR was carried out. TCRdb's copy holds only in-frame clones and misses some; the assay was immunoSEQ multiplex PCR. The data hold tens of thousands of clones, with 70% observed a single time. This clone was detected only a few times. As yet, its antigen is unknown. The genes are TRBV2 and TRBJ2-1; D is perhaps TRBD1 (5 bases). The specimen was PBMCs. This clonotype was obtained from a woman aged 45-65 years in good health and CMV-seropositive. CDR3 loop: CASSLGPAEQFF. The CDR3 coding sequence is TGTGCCAGCAGTTTGGGGCCGGCGGAGCAGTTCTTC. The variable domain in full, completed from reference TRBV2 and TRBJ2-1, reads EPEVTQTPSHQVTQMGQEVILRCVPISNHLYFYWYRQILGQKVEFLVSFYNNEISEKSEIFDDQFSVERPDGSNFTLKIRSTKLEDSAMYFCASSLGPAEQFFGPGTRLTVL.